This T cell receptor beta chain was sequenced for a study of shared clonotypes between healthy human individuals. The run depth of the assay was deep. Researchers divided each subset's genomic DNA evenly across several immunoSEQ plates. Unsorted PBMC DNA was sequenced on ten immunoSEQ deep assay plates. Only in-frame clones appear in the TCRdb table, and some are missing; sequencing was by immunoSEQ multiplex PCR. This sample has 97,000 or so clones, with less than 60% found just once. Genomic DNA of unsorted samples came from 90 million to 95 million PBMCs. The sequenced material came from PBMCs. The TCR originated in a middle-aged woman in good health. Some clones in this sample may be carry-over from other donors' samples.

The CDR3 loop reads CSASEGGEQFF. In nucleotides, the CDR3 is TGCAGTGCTAGTGAGGGGGGTGAGCAGTTCTTC. This chain joins TRBV20-1 and TRBJ2-1; D may match TRBD1 or TRBD2 (6 bases each). Germline-derived CDR1 and CDR2 are DFQATT and SNEGSKA (reference sequence). The CDR3 totals 11 residues. Trimming took 3 bases from V and 9 from J, leaving 9 bases between them.